The following is a T cell receptor beta chain sequence with its context. Its antigen remains unknown. Germline V gene data show CDR1 as MDHEN and CDR2 as SYDVKM. The CDR3 sequence is 13 residues long. Alongside a J-beta primer mix, a sample-barcoded 5' primer served in a second PCR lasting about 7 to 12 cycles. Using its own MiXCR run on the 5' RACE reads, TCRdb lists one record per CDR3 protein. The sample has 1.4 million or so distinct CDR3 sequences, roughly two fifths seen once; the top ten hold over 3.5%. Total RNA was extracted at no less than 5 micrograms per sample. The sample originates from a study of blood T cells in healthy people across ages. About the study: About one barcoded TCR beta cDNA was captured per two T cells.

Points from the study as a whole: Expanded clonotype shifts may have been confounded, as the donors had an unknown CMV status.

This TCR was sampled from a woman aged 18-29 years in good health. Sequencing was performed on blood. V is TRBV28 and J is TRBJ2-5; the D gene is possibly TRBD1 (6 bases). The end of the DNA is better explained by TRBJ2-7, so the J call may be wrong. Here the CDR3 reads CASSLPAGVEQYF. As DNA, the CDR3 is TGTGCCAGCAGTTTACCGGCAGGGGTCGAGCAGTACTTC.